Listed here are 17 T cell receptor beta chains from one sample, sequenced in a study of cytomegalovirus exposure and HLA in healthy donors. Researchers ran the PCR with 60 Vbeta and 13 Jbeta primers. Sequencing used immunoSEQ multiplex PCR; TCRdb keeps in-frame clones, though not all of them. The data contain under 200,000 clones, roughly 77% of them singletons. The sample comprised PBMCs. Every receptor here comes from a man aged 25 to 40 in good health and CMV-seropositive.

The CDR3 is CSVEQTGELFF. CDR3 sequence (DNA): TGCAGCGTTGAACAGACCGGGGAGCTGTTTTTT. The gene calls are TRBV29-1 and TRBJ2-2; D is ambiguous. Germline V gene lookup returns CDR1 SQVTM and CDR2 ANQGSEA. The V end lost 2 bases, the J end lost 5 bases, and 3 bases lay between the germline ends. This CDR3 comprises 11 residues.

CDR3 DNA sequence: TGTGCCAGCAGCTCCCAAACAGGGGCCGGGGAGCTGTTTTTT. Residues: CASSSQTGAGELFF. The chain carries TRBV7-2 and TRBJ2-2, with 7 bases identical to TRBD1. Germline assignment: CDR1 SGHTA and CDR2 FQGNSA. The V gene end was trimmed by 4 bases and the J gene end by 6 bases; junction bases not matched to a gene: 5. The CDR3 totals 14 residues.

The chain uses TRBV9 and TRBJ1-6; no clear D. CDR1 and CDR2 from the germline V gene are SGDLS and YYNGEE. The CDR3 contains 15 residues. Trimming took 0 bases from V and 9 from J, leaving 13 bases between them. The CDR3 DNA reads TGTGCCAGCAGCGTAGCAGGAGGCCATGGTTCACCCCTCCACTTT. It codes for CASSVAGGHGSPLHF. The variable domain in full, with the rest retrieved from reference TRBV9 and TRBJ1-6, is DSGVTQTPKHLITATGQRVTLRCSPRSGDLSVYWYQQSLDQGLQFLIQYYNGEERAKGNILERFSAQQFPDLHSELNLSSLELGDSALYFCASSVAGGHGSPLHFGNGTRLTVT.

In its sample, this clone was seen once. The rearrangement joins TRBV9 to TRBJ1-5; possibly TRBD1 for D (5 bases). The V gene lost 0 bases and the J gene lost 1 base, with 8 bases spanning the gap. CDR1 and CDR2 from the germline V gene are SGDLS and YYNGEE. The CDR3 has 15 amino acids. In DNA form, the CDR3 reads TGTGCCAGCAGCGTAGAGGGGCAGAGCAATCAGCCCCAGCATTTT. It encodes CASSVEGQSNQPQHF. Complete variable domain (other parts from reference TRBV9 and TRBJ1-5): DSGVTQTPKHLITATGQRVTLRCSPRSGDLSVYWYQQSLDQGLQFLIQYYNGEERAKGNILERFSAQQFPDLHSELNLSSLELGDSALYFCASSVEGQSNQPQHFGDGTRLSIL.

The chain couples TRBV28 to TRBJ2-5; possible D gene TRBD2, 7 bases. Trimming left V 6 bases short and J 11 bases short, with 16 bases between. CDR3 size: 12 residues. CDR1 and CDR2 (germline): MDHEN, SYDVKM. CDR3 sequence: CASRLGEGDQYF. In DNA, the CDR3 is TGTGCCAGCAGGCTTGGGGAGGGGGATCAGTACTTC.

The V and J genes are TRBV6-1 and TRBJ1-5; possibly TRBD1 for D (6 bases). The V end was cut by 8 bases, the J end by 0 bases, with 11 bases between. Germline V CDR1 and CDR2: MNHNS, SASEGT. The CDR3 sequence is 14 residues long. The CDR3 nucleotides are TGTGCCAGCGGCAACAGGGTTAGCAATCAGCCCCAGCATTTT. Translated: CASGNRVSNQPQHF.

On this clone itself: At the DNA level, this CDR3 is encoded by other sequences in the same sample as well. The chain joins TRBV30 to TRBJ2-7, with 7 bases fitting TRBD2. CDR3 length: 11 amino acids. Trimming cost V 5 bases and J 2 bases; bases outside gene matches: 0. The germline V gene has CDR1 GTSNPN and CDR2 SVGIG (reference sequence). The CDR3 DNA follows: TGTGCCTGGGGGAGGGCCTACGAGCAGTACTTC. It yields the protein CAWGRAYEQYF.

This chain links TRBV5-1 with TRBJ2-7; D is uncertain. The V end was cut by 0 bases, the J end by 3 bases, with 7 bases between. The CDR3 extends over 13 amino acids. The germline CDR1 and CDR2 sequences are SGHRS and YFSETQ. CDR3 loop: CASSLDNFYEQYF. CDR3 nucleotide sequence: TGCGCCAGCAGCTTGGATAACTTCTACGAGCAGTACTTC.

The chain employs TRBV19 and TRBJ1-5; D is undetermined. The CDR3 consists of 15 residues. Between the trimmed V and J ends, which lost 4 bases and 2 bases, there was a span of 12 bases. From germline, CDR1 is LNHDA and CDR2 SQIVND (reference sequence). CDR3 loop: CASSTEGIGNQPQHF. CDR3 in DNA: TGTGCCAGTAGTACGGAGGGTATCGGCAATCAGCCCCAGCATTTT.

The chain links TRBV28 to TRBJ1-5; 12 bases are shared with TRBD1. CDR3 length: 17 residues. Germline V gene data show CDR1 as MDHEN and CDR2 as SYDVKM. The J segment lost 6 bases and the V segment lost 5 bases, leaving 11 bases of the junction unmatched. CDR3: CASSPSWDRGLSQPQHF. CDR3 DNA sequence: TGTGCCAGCAGTCCAAGCTGGGACAGGGGGCTTAGTCAGCCCCAGCATTTT.

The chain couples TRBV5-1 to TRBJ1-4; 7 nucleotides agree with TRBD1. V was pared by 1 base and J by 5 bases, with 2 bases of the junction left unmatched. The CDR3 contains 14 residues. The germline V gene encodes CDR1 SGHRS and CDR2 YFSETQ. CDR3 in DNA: TGCGCCAGCAGCTTGACAGGGGAGAATGAAAAACTGTTTTTT. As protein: CASSLTGENEKLFF.

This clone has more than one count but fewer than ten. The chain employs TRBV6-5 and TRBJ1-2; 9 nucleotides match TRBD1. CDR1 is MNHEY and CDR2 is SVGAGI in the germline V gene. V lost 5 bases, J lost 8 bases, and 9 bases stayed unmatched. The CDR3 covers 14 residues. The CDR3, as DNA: TGTGCCAGCAGTCGAAGGGACAGGGCAGGGGGCTACACCTTC. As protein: CASSRRDRAGGYTF.

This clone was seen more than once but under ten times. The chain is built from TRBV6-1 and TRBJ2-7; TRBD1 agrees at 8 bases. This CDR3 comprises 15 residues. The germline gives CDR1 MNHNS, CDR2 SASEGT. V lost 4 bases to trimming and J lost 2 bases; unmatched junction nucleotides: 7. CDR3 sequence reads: CASSATGTGTYEQYF. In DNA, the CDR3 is TGTGCCAGCAGTGCAACCGGGACAGGAACCTACGAGCAGTACTTC.

The CDR3 is CASSLRLNPGYEQYF. The DNA of the CDR3 is TGTGCCAGCAGTCTCCGACTGAACCCCGGTTACGAGCAGTACTTC. The chain combines TRBV27 with TRBJ2-5; unclear D gene. The J call is in doubt because the DNA end fits TRBJ2-7 better. CDR1 and CDR2 (germline): MNHEY, SMNVEV (reference sequence). The CDR3 is 15 amino acids.

In DNA, the CDR3 is TGTGCCAGCTCACCACTCGGAAATCGGGACATTTCCTACGAGCAGTACTTC. Translating gives CASSPLGNRDISYEQYF. This sequence joins TRBV18 and TRBJ2-7, with a possible D match to TRBD1 (6 bases). The germline V gene encodes CDR1 KGHSH and CDR2 LQKENI. CDR3 length equals 17 residues. V was trimmed by 1 base and J by 1 base, leaving 17 bases between them.

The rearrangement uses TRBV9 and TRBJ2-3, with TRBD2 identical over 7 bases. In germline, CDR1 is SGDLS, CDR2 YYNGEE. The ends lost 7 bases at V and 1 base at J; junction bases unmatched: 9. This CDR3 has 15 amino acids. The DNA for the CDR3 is TGTGCCAGCGCACTTGGGGGGGAGGGCACAGATACGCAGTATTTT. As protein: CASALGGEGTDTQYF.

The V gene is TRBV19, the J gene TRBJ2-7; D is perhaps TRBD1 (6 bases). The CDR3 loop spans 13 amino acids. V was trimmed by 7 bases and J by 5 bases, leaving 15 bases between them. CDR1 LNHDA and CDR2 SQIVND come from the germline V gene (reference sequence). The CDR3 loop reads CASNHREGDEQYF. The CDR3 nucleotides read TGTGCCAGTAATCACAGGGAAGGCGACGAGCAGTACTTC.